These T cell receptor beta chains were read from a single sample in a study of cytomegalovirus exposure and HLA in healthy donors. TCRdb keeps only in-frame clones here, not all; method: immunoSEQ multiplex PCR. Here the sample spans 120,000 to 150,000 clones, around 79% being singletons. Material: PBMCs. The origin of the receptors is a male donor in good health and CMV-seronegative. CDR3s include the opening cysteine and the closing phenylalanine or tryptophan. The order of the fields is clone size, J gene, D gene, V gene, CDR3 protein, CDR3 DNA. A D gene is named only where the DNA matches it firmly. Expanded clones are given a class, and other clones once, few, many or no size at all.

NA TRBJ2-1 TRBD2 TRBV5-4 CASSRGSSGGAGEQFF TGTGCCAGCAGCCGGGGGTCTAGCGGGGGGGCCGGTGAGCAGTTCTTC
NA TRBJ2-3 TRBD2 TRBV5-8 CASSLGLAGPTDTQYF TGTGCCAGCAGCTTGGGACTAGCGGGTCCCACAGATACGCAGTATTTT
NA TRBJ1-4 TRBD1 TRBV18 CASSPRQGNEKLFF TGTGCCAGCTCACCGCGACAGGGGAATGAAAAACTGTTTTTT
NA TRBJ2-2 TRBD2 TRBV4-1 CASSQDLERGGRVGELFF TGCGCCAGCAGCCAAGATCTGGAGCGGGGGGGCCGTGTCGGGGAGCTGTTTTTT
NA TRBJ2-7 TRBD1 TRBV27 CASSPLDRGGYEQYF TGTGCCAGCAGTCCTTTAGACAGGGGAGGCTACGAGCAGTACTTC
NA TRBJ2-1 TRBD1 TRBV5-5 CASSLSLQGYNEQFF TGTGCCAGCAGCTTGTCCCTACAGGGGTACAATGAGCAGTTCTTC
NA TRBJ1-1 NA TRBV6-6 CASSYRTVMNTEAFF TGTGCCAGCAGTTACAGGACAGTAATGAACACTGAAGCTTTCTTT
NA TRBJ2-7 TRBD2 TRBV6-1 CASTHGAGVYEQYF TGTGCCAGCACCCACGGAGCGGGAGTGTACGAGCAGTACTTC
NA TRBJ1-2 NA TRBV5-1 CASSPRGGGVYGYTF TGCGCCAGCAGCCCTCGAGGAGGCGGAGTCTATGGCTACACCTTC
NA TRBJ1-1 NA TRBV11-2 CASSPSPPSRGSTEAFF TGTGCCAGCAGCCCTAGCCCGCCGTCCAGGGGAAGCACTGAAGCTTTCTTT
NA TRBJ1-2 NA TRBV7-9 CASSLALGREDGYTF TGTGCCAGCAGCTTAGCGTTGGGAAGGGAGGATGGCTACACCTTC
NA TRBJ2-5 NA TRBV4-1 CASSQEGQGTQETQYF TGCGCCAGCAGCCAAGAAGGGCAGGGGACCCAAGAGACCCAGTACTTC
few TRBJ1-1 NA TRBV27 CASSLTRGTEAFF TGTGCCAGCAGTTTGACACGTGGAACTGAAGCTTTCTTT
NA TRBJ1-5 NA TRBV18 CASSLGQPNQPQHF TGTGCCAGCTCACTGGGGCAGCCCAATCAGCCCCAGCATTTT
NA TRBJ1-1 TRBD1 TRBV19 CASSMRRDSTEAFF TGTGCCAGTAGTATGAGGCGGGACAGTACTGAAGCTTTCTTT
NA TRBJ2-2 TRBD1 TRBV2 CASSLDRSAGELFF TGTGCCAGCAGCTTGGACAGGTCAGCCGGGGAGCTGTTTTTT
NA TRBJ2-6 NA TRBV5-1 CASSETTSGANVLTF TGCGCCAGCAGCGAAACAACCTCTGGGGCCAACGTCCTGACTTTC
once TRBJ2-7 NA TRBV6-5 CASSLSGYDEQYF TGTGCCAGCAGCCTCAGCGGGTACGACGAGCAGTACTTC
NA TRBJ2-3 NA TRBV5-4 CASSLGSRSTDTQYF TGTGCCAGCAGCTTAGGTAGCCGAAGCACAGATACGCAGTATTTT
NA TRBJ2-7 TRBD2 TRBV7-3 CSSSLDSSGRAHEQYF TGTTCCAGCAGCTTAGACTCTAGCGGGAGGGCCCACGAGCAGTACTTC
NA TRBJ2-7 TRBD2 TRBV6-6 CASRYTDSGAYEQYF TGTGCCAGCAGATATACAGATAGCGGGGCCTACGAGCAGTACTTC
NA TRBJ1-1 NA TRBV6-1 CASITGNTEAFF TGTGCCAGCATCACAGGGAACACTGAAGCTTTCTTT